This TCR beta chain was profiled in a study of shared clonotypes between healthy human individuals. Sequencing used immunoSEQ multiplex PCR; TCRdb keeps in-frame clones, though not all of them. Of 1,500,000 or so clones in the sample, approximately 98.5% were seen once. The CDR3 is 13 residues long. Germline-derived CDR1 and CDR2 are LGHNT and FRNRAP. With 3 bases removed from V and 5 bases from J, the gap between germline ends came to 10 bases. Turning to this clone: No antigen is known for it. Other nucleotide sequences in the sample specify the same CDR3.

Regarding the study as a whole: Having only a few donors restricted how much genetic and exposure-history diversity was captured.

The sequence derives from a man between 25 and 39 years old in good health. J is TRBJ2-5 and V is TRBV12-5; D is possibly TRBD2 (6 bases). Source material: naive CD4+ T cells sorted from blood. Sample subset: CD45RA+ positively selected. CDR3 sequence reads: CASGLSGAETQYF. CDR3 coding DNA: TGTGCTAGTGGTTTATCGGGAGCGGAGACCCAGTACTTC.